These T cell receptor beta chains were read from a single sample in a study of shared T cell receptors in the human thymus. Clones were sequenced by immunoSEQ multiplex PCR, and TCRdb holds only the in-frame ones, with some missing. This repertoire shows about 660,000 clones, roughly 90% found once; its top ten account for about 0.01%. The same sample was also used in a study of human thymus T cells.

The sample taken for sequencing was thymocytes. The receptors were sampled from a boy in the first two years of life with a congenital heart defect. Each CDR3 is given with its conserved first and last residue. D genes are given only for firm matches. A row's size may be missing; if present it is once, few, many or a size class.

v_call,clone_size,d_call,j_call,cdr3_aa,cdr3_nt
TRBV28,-,TRBD2,TRBJ2-1,CASSLSIAGGHPPEFF,TGTGCCAGCAGTTTAAGCATAGCGGGAGGCCACCCCCCTGAGTTCTTC
TRBV21-1,once,-,TRBJ2-3,CASITLAAQYF,TGTGCCAGCATTACCCTAGCGGCGCAGTATTTT
TRBV27,-,-,TRBJ2-7,CASSLSRDGSSYEQYF,TGTGCCAGCAGTTTATCGCGTGACGGGAGCTCCTACGAGCAGTACTTC
TRBV4-3,-,-,TRBJ1-2,CASSQAVRANYGYTF,TGCGCCAGCAGCCAAGCCGTCAGGGCCAACTATGGCTACACCTTC
TRBV10-2,-,-,TRBJ1-2,CASSQNYGYTF,TGCGCCAGCAGCCAGAACTATGGCTACACCTTC
TRBV7-2,-,-,TRBJ1-5,CASSPTRVPQPQHF,TGTGCCAGCAGCCCAACCAGGGTTCCTCAGCCCCAGCATTTT
TRBV7-6,-,-,TRBJ2-3,CASSQDGIGDTQYF,TGTGCCAGCAGCCAAGACGGGATAGGGGATACGCAGTATTTT
TRBV30,few,TRBD2,TRBJ2-3,CAWDPSGASTDTQYF,TGTGCCTGGGACCCCAGCGGGGCTAGCACAGATACGCAGTATTTT
TRBV6-5,-,TRBD1,TRBJ2-5,CASSKTGAGETQYF,TGTGCCAGCAGTAAGACAGGGGCGGGGGAGACCCAGTACTTC
TRBV7-2,-,-,TRBJ2-2,CASSSGGTGELFF,TGTGCCAGCAGCTCCGGGGGCACCGGGGAGCTGTTTTTT
TRBV7-7,-,-,TRBJ2-3,CASRAGLTDTQYF,TGTGCTAGCAGGGCGGGACTCACAGATACGCAGTATTTT
TRBV15,-,-,TRBJ2-3,CATSSPAPRPADTDTQYF,TGTGCCACCAGCAGCCCCGCCCCTAGGCCAGCGGACACAGATACGCAGTATTTT
TRBV23-1,-,TRBD2,TRBJ2-5,CASKTGLAGVEETQYF,TGCGCCAGCAAAACGGGACTAGCGGGAGTGGAAGAGACCCAGTACTTC
TRBV4-1,-,TRBD2,TRBJ2-7,CASSQSGTSGSGAYEQYF,TGCGCCAGCAGCCAATCTGGGACTAGCGGGAGTGGGGCCTACGAGCAGTACTTC
TRBV4-2,-,-,TRBJ2-3,CASSQKTPTDTQYF,TGTGCCAGCAGCCAAAAAACTCCCACAGATACGCAGTATTTT
TRBV7-2,-,TRBD2,TRBJ2-7,CASSPDGREGHEQYF,TGTGCCAGCAGCCCCGACGGGCGGGAGGGCCACGAGCAGTACTTC
TRBV19,-,-,TRBJ2-1,CASSPIGDLAQSSYNEQFF,TGTGCCAGTAGTCCCATAGGGGATCTGGCTCAGAGCTCCTACAATGAGCAGTTCTTC
TRBV4-1,-,-,TRBJ2-7,CASSQDIRGLNYEQYF,TGCGCCAGCAGCCAAGATATTCGGGGACTTAATTACGAGCAGTACTTC
TRBV5-1,-,-,TRBJ2-7,CASSLSGVYDEQYF,TGCGCCAGCAGCTTATCAGGGGTATACGACGAGCAGTACTTC
TRBV10-3,-,TRBD2,TRBJ2-1,CAISLAGGGGDEQFF,TGTGCCATCAGCCTAGCGGGAGGGGGGGGTGATGAGCAGTTCTTC
TRBV27,-,TRBD1,TRBJ1-4,CASSLRADRDEKLFF,TGTGCCAGCAGTTTAAGGGCGGACAGGGATGAAAAACTGTTTTTT
TRBV6-1,once,TRBD2,TRBJ2-5,CASRETSGRAWYQETQYF,TGTGCCAGCAGGGAAACTAGCGGGAGGGCCTGGTACCAAGAGACCCAGTACTTC
TRBV29-1,-,-,TRBJ2-1,CSVERLTDPYNEQFF,TGCAGCGTTGAAAGGTTGACTGACCCCTACAATGAGCAGTTCTTC
TRBV30,few,-,TRBJ2-7,CAWSVRSYEQYF,TGTGCCTGGAGTGTACGGTCCTACGAGCAGTACTTC
TRBV7-9,-,-,TRBJ1-5,CASSFHAGGRNQPQHF,TGTGCCAGCAGCTTCCACGCGGGGGGGCGCAATCAGCCCCAGCATTTT
TRBV6-1,-,-,TRBJ2-5,CASSAHSRETQYF,TGTGCCAGCAGTGCTCACAGCAGAGAGACCCAGTACTTC
TRBV11-2,-,TRBD1,TRBJ1-2,CASSLPGTGYGYTF,TGTGCCAGCAGCTTACCCGGGACAGGCTATGGCTACACCTTC
TRBV28,once,TRBD2,TRBJ2-7,CASSLALAGDEQYF,TGTGCCAGCAGTTTGGCTCTAGCGGGAGACGAGCAGTACTTC
TRBV5-1,few,TRBD2,TRBJ2-1,CASTKGVWAGVIPGDNEQFF,TGCGCCAGCACCAAAGGGGTGTGGGCGGGGGTAATCCCAGGCGACAATGAGCAGTTCTTC